The 5 T cell receptor beta chains listed next were all sequenced from one sample in a study of tissue T cells after allogeneic stem cell transplantation. Generated by immunoSEQ multiplex PCR, the TCRdb table keeps only in-frame clones and is missing some. The table shows about 4,700 clones, with approximately 69% occurring only once. Sequencing was performed on duodenal tissue, taken at autopsy. These TCRs come from a female patient aged 18-49 years with steroid-refractory graft-versus-host disease after an allogeneic stem cell transplant. The graft donor may have given rise to some T cells.

The genes are TRBV12-3 or TRBV12-4 and TRBJ2-3, with TRBD1 matching over 8 bases. The V and J ends lost 6 bases and 4 bases, in that order; junction bases with no gene match: 3. This CDR3 contains 13 residues. The CDR3 coding sequence is TGTGCCAGCAGCCAGGACAGGGCAGATACGCAGTATTTT. Encoded protein: CASSQDRADTQYF.

As to this clone: The germline gene is not matched at one end of the junction; a read error may be the cause. The rearrangement links TRBV12-3 or TRBV12-4 to TRBJ2-5, with D perhaps TRBD1 or TRBD2 (6 bases each). The CDR3 length is 12 residues. The CDR3 is CASSLGGPAKDF. The CDR3 nucleotides read TGTGCCAGCAGTTTGGGGGGCCCCGCCAAGGACTTC.

This clone is labeled as large (0.1 to 1%). The V and J genes are TRBV7-2 and TRBJ2-3; D is ambiguous. V dropped 5 bases and J dropped 1 base, with 10 bases sitting between them. Germline-derived CDR1 and CDR2 are SGHTA and FQGNSA. The CDR3 length is 14 residues. CDR3 in amino acids: CASSPWARTDTQYF. The CDR3 nucleotides are TGTGCCAGCAGCCCGTGGGCCCGCACAGATACGCAGTATTTT. The variable domain in full, with the rest retrieved from reference TRBV7-2 and TRBJ2-3, is GAGVSQSPSNKVTEKGKDVELRCDPISGHTALYWYRQSLGQGLEFLIYFQGNSAPDKSGLPSDRFSAERTGGSVSTLTIQRTQQEDSAVYLCASSPWARTDTQYFGPGTRLTVL.

J is TRBJ2-5 and V is TRBV9; tentative D call: TRBD2 (6 bases). Between the trimmed V and J ends, which lost 7 bases and 2 bases, there was a span of 9 bases. CDR1 is SGDLS, CDR2 YYNGEE, per germline. This CDR3 is 12 amino acids long. CDR3 DNA sequence: TGTGCCAGCGCCCGGGGGCAAGAGACCCAGTACTTC. It encodes CASARGQETQYF.

This chain connects TRBV4-1 to TRBJ1-2, with unresolved D. V was shortened by 0 bases and J by 4 bases, with 6 bases between the two germline ends. This CDR3 region has 13 residues. Germline assignment: CDR1 MGHRA and CDR2 YSYEKL. The CDR3 region is CASSQDRRYGYTF. In DNA form, the CDR3 reads TGCGCCAGCAGCCAAGACCGTCGCTATGGCTACACCTTC.